Listed below are T cell receptor beta chains from one sample, sequenced in a study of T-cell reconstitution after alpha-beta-depleted transplantation in children. In TCRdb, the PCR reads were re-called with MiXCR into one record per CDR3 protein. The sample consists of about 830,000 distinct CDR3 sequences, approximately 15% of them appearing once. Sequencing was performed on PBMCs, mostly from graft donor cells, taken 360 days after TCRalphabeta/CD19-depleted stem cell transplant. These receptors were collected from a male patient younger than 18 who had a stem cell transplant for acute lymphoblastic leukemia, so the T cells may come from the graft donor. The CDR3 runs from the conserved cysteine through the conserved F or W. A D gene is named only where the DNA matches it firmly. For some rows the clone size is stated as once, few or many, or as a class when expanded; others skip it.

j_call	d_call	clone_size	v_call	cdr3_nt	cdr3_aa
TRBJ2-1	TRBD2	NA	TRBV10-3	TGTGCCATCAGCGGCTACTTATCGGGACTAGACTACAATGAGCAGTTCTTC	CAISGYLSGLDYNEQFF
TRBJ2-7	NA	many	TRBV20-1	TGCAGTGCCCAGGGAGACTTGATAGAGCAGTACTTC	CSAQGDLIEQYF
TRBJ1-6	NA	NA	TRBV5-1	TGCGCCAGCAGCCCGGGACACCCAAATTCACCCCTCCACTTT	CASSPGHPNSPLHF
TRBJ1-4	TRBD1	few	TRBV27	TGTGCCAGCAGTCCAGGGACAGGTTTTGAAAAACTGTTTTTT	CASSPGTGFEKLFF
TRBJ1-1	NA	many	TRBV28	TGTGCCAGCAGTTTAACGATCATGAACACTGAAGCTTTCTTT	CASSLTIMNTEAFF
TRBJ2-3	NA	few	TRBV5-1	TGCGCCAGCAGCTTTACGCGGGTCTCCTACACAGATACGCAGTATTTT	CASSFTRVSYTDTQYF
TRBJ2-7	NA	few	TRBV5-1	TGCGCCAGCAGTTCTCTGGACGGAGGCTACGAGCAGTACTTC	CASSSLDGGYEQYF
TRBJ2-7	NA	few	TRBV7-2	TGTGCCAGCAGCTTAGGTAACGCAGGCCCCTACGAGCAGTACTTC	CASSLGNAGPYEQYF
TRBJ1-2	TRBD1	NA	TRBV12-3/TRBV12-4	TGTGCCAGCAGTTTTGTCCGACAGGGCTATGGCTACACCTTC	CASSFVRQGYGYTF
TRBJ2-7	TRBD2	NA	TRBV4-1	TGCGCCAGCAGCCAGATTAGCGGGAGGGTCGACTACGAGCAGTACTTC	CASSQISGRVDYEQYF
TRBJ1-5	NA	few	TRBV28	TGTGCCAGCAGTTTACCAGGGAGACCCAATCAGCCCCAGCATTTT	CASSLPGRPNQPQHF
TRBJ1-6	NA	NA	TRBV4-1	TGCGCCAGCAGCCAAGAAGGAGCCAATCGTGGAGATTCACCCCTCCACTTT	CASSQEGANRGDSPLHF